These 27 T cell receptor beta chains originate from one sample sequenced in a study of T-cell reconstitution after alpha-beta-depleted transplantation in children (dated by TCRdb to about 2016). Receptor libraries were prepared by PCR. Sequenced using an Illumina HiSeq 2500. TCR library preparation used molecular barcoding, with unique molecular identifiers applied to normalize quantification of the TCRbeta repertoire. Using fastp at Q25 and MiXCR, TCRdb reprocessed the public reads and kept productive beta chains. Merged by CDR3 protein, the rows form single entries marked with the most common genes and DNA. For this sample the table gives about 200,000 distinct CDR3 sequences, of which approximately 8.4% were detected only once. 35% to 45% of the sample lies in the top ten. The treatment or condition label, read with the paper, signifies: allogeneic hematopoietic cell transplantation with graft depleted of TCRalphabeta T cells and CD19 B cells.

The sequences come from PBMCs, mostly from graft donor cells, collected 360 days after TCRalphabeta/CD19-depleted stem cell transplant. Source of these receptors: a male patient between 2 and 10 years old who had a stem cell transplant for acute myeloid leukemia, so the T cells may come from the graft donor.

The chain combines TRBV29-1 with TRBJ2-1; D is unresolved. With 7 bases removed from V and 9 bases from J, the gap between germline ends came to 25 bases. The CDR3 runs to 15 residues. Germline CDR1 SQVTM, CDR2 ANQGSEA. This chain's CDR3 is CSGWPPPEARSEQFF. In nucleotides, the CDR3 is TGCAGCGGTTGGCCCCCACCCGAAGCCCGGAGTGAGCAGTTCTTC.

The chain recombines TRBV9 with TRBJ1-1; the match to TRBD1 covers 7 bases. Per germline, CDR1 SGDLS and CDR2 YYNGEE. The ends lost 0 bases at V and 1 base at J; junction bases unmatched: 9. The CDR3 is made up of 17 amino acids. Written as DNA, the CDR3 is TGTGCCAGCAGCGTAGCGCCAGGGGGGCGGGGGAACACTGAAGCTTTCTTT. It encodes CASSVAPGGRGNTEAFF.

This clonotype was counted ten times or more. This chain joins TRBV12-3 or TRBV12-4 and TRBJ1-2; D is ambiguous. Trimming pared 2 bases from V and 5 bases from J, leaving 6 bases between. The CDR3 covers 12 residues. CDR3 in amino acids: CASSLTAYGYTF. The CDR3, as DNA: TGTGCCAGCAGTTTAACAGCTTATGGCTACACCTTC.

The rearrangement joins TRBV18 to TRBJ1-3, with unresolved D. Germline values: CDR1 KGHSH, CDR2 LQKENI. Deletions cut 2 bases from V and 0 bases from J, with 14 bases between. The CDR3 runs 17 residues. In DNA form, the CDR3 reads TGTGCCAGCTCACCAATTCCCACGGCGAGCTCTGGAAACACCATATATTTT. Protein sequence: CASSPIPTASSGNTIYF.

This clonotype was recorded at least ten times. The chain links TRBV20-1 to TRBJ2-5, with TRBD1 identical over 10 bases. J was trimmed by 5 bases and V by 1 base; bases with no gene match: 13. The CDR3 runs 17 residues. The germline V gene has CDR1 DFQATT and CDR2 SNEGSKA (reference sequence). The CDR3 bases are TGCAGTGCTAGAGCGGGACAGGGGTTAGGGATTAAGGAGACCCAGTACTTC. Amino acids: CSARAGQGLGIKETQYF.

A few counts support this clonotype. The chain uses TRBV29-1 and TRBJ1-1; TRBD1 is a possible D gene (5 bases). Germline values: CDR1 SQVTM, CDR2 ANQGSEA. The CDR3 is 12 amino acids. V was clipped by 7 bases and J by 0 bases, with 9 bases between them. CDR3 coding DNA: TGCAGCGCTAGGGGCATGAACACTGAAGCTTTCTTT. It specifies CSARGMNTEAFF. Variable domain in full (rest from reference TRBV29-1 and TRBJ1-1): SAVISQKPSRDICQRGTSLTIQCQVDSQVTMMFWYRQQPGQSLTLIATANQGSEATYESGFVIDKFPISRPNLTFSTLTVSNMSPEDSSIYLCSARGMNTEAFFGQGTRLTVV.

This clonotype was seen ten or more times. The rearrangement links TRBV10-3 to TRBJ2-7, with 10 bases aligning to TRBD2. Unmatched junction bases numbered 3, after V lost 4 bases and J lost 3 bases. The CDR3 contains 14 residues. Germline V gives CDR1 ENHRY, CDR2 SYGVKD. CDR3 DNA: TGTGCCATCAGTGCCGGGACTAGCGACTACGAGCAGTACTTC. Translation: CAISAGTSDYEQYF.

This chain connects TRBV20-1 to TRBJ2-5; 14 bases are a match to TRBD2. V trimming: 0 bases; J trimming: 5 bases; junction bases outside the gene matches: 5. The CDR3 runs 16 residues. Germline V CDR1 and CDR2: DFQATT, SNEGSKA (reference sequence). The CDR3 sequence: CSARETSGGAGETQYF. The DNA of the CDR3 is TGCAGTGCTAGAGAGACTAGCGGGGGGGCCGGGGAGACCCAGTACTTC.

A few counts support this clonotype. This chain links TRBV18 with TRBJ2-5, with D possibly TRBD2 on 6 matching bases. V was trimmed by 0 bases and J by 5 bases, leaving 13 bases between them. This CDR3 region has 15 residues. From germline, CDR1 is KGHSH and CDR2 LQKENI. CDR3 sequence reads: CASSPPGLVGETQYF. CDR3 nucleotide sequence: TGTGCCAGCTCACCACCGGGACTTGTTGGGGAGACCCAGTACTTC. Variable domain in full (rest from reference TRBV18 and TRBJ2-5): NAGVMQNPRHLVRRRGQEARLRCSPMKGHSHVYWYRQLPEEGLKFMVYLQKENIIDESGMPKERFSAEFPKEGPSILRIQQVVRGDSAAYFCASSPPGLVGETQYFGPGTRLLVL.

This clonotype was seen only a few times. CDR3 region: CASGSSTGKGNQPQHF. The CDR3 DNA reads as TGTGCTAGTGGTTCCTCGACAGGGAAAGGGAATCAGCCCCAGCATTTT. The J gene is TRBJ1-5, the V gene TRBV12-5, with 7 bases aligning to TRBD1. Germline V lookup: CDR1 LGHNT, CDR2 FRNRAP. The CDR3 is made up of 16 amino acids. J was trimmed by 4 bases and V by 4 bases; bases with no gene match: 10.

This clonotype was seen ten or more times. This sequence joins TRBV5-1 and TRBJ1-2; D is ambiguous. The ends were cut back, 2 bases at V and 6 bases at J, with 14 bases in the middle. The germline V gene has CDR1 SGHRS and CDR2 YFSETQ. This CDR3 is built from 14 residues. CDR3 sequence reads: CASSFREGADGYTF. The CDR3 nucleotides read TGCGCCAGCAGCTTTCGGGAGGGAGCGGATGGCTACACCTTC.

This chain joins TRBV11-2 and TRBJ1-3; D is undetermined. The CDR3 is 12 residues long. V lost 5 bases and J 8 bases, leaving 10 bases between the germline ends. Germline loops: CDR1 SGHAT, CDR2 FQNNGV. CDR3 in DNA: TGTGCCAGCAGCCCCTCGGAGGACACCATATATTTT. It specifies CASSPSEDTIYF.

This chain links TRBV6-6 with TRBJ1-1; D is uncertain. The CDR3 is 13 residues long. Germline V CDR1 and CDR2: MNHNY, SVGAGI (reference sequence). V lost 0 bases and J 7 bases, leaving 9 bases between the germline ends. The CDR3 bases are TGTGCCAGCAGTTACTCGTTCCGGTATGAAGCTTTCTTT. The encoded protein is CASSYSFRYEAFF.

This clonotype was counted a few times. In nucleotides, the CDR3 is TGTGCCTGGAGTAGAACACGGACCGAGCAGTACTTC. It codes for CAWSRTRTEQYF. The rearrangement uses TRBV30 and TRBJ2-7, with D unresolved. The CDR3 totals 12 residues. CDR1 is GTSNPN, CDR2 SVGIG, per germline (reference sequence). Deletions cut 2 bases from V and 6 bases from J, with 11 bases between.

This clonotype occurred a few times. The chain carries TRBV20-1 and TRBJ1-2; D ambiguous. CDR1 is DFQATT, CDR2 SNEGSKA, per germline (reference sequence). CDR3 length equals 17 residues. V lost 5 bases, J lost 14 bases, and 36 bases lay in between. This chain's CDR3 is CSARPGPSPPEVMARTF. The DNA for the CDR3 is TGCAGTGCTCGACCAGGACCTTCGCCCCCCGAAGTTATGGCTAGAACCTTC.

The chain carries TRBV12-3 or TRBV12-4 and TRBJ2-5; D is unresolved. The CDR3 is 14 residues long. Deletions cut 8 bases from V and 5 bases from J, with 18 bases between. The CDR3 DNA reads as TGTGCCAGCGCCACGGGCGGTCCTCAGGAGACCCAGTACTTC. It encodes CASATGGPQETQYF.

V usage is TRBV7-3 and J usage is TRBJ2-7; 8 bases fit TRBD1. The V gene's germline CDR1 is SGHTA and CDR2 FQGTGA. This CDR3 is 15 amino acids long. With 0 bases clipped from V and 5 bases from J, the junction kept 6 bases outside the gene matches. CDR3: CASSLTGQGFDEQYF. The DNA of the CDR3 is TGTGCCAGCAGCTTAACTGGACAGGGTTTTGACGAGCAGTACTTC.

The chain links TRBV20-1 to TRBJ1-5, with D tentatively TRBD1 (6 bases). Trimming took off 3 bases at V and 7 bases at J, with 10 bases between the two ends. CDR3 length equals 12 residues. Looked up from germline, CDR1 is DFQATT and CDR2 is SNEGSKA (reference sequence). CDR3 sequence: CSASGGPQPQHF. The CDR3 bases are TGCAGTGCTAGTGGGGGGCCCCAGCCCCAGCATTTT.

The sample holds many counts of this clonotype. The CDR3 region is CSVDTGPEQYF. The CDR3 bases are TGCAGCGTCGATACAGGGCCTGAGCAGTACTTC. The chain links TRBV29-1 to TRBJ2-7; possible D gene TRBD1, 6 bases. The V end lost 6 bases, the J end lost 7 bases, and 13 bases lay between the germline ends. CDR3 length equals 11 residues. Germline V gene data show CDR1 as SQVTM and CDR2 as ANQGSEA.

This clonotype was found many times. The chain carries TRBV7-2 and TRBJ2-7, with TRBD2 as a possible D gene (6 bases). There are 15 residues in the CDR3. Between the trimmed V and J ends, which lost 5 bases and 3 bases, there was a span of 17 bases. Germline CDR1 reads SGHTA; CDR2 reads FQGNSA. CDR3 bases: TGTGCCAGCAGCCCTGTAGCGGTCTACGGCTACGAGCAGTACTTC. Protein sequence: CASSPVAVYGYEQYF.

This clonotype has only a few counts. The V call is TRBV3-1, the J call TRBJ1-1; no clear D. Germline V gives CDR1 LGHDT, CDR2 YNNKEL (reference sequence). The CDR3 spans 12 residues. Trimming shortened V by 0 bases and J by 3 bases, and 2 bases separated the two germline ends. CDR3 DNA: TGTGCCAGCAGCCAAGACCACACTGAAGCTTTCTTT. Translating gives CASSQDHTEAFF.

V usage is TRBV15 and J usage is TRBJ2-3; possibly TRBD2 for D (6 bases). Per germline, CDR1 LNHNV and CDR2 YYDKDF (reference sequence). This CDR3 is built from 15 residues. Between the trimmed V and J ends, which lost 5 bases and 6 bases, there was a span of 18 bases. CDR3 coding DNA: TGTGCCACCAGCCAAGGGGACGGGAGTGGGGATACGCAGTATTTT. This codes for CATSQGDGSGDTQYF.

This clonotype occurred many times. The chain employs TRBV12-3 or TRBV12-4 and TRBJ1-5, with 7 bases identical to TRBD1. The CDR3 runs 13 residues. The V and J ends lost 6 bases and 5 bases, in that order; junction bases with no gene match: 4. CDR3 sequence (DNA): TGTGCCAGCAGCGCAGGGGGGGATCAGCCCCAGCATTTT. Its translation: CASSAGGDQPQHF.

The V call is TRBV7-2, the J call TRBJ2-1; 8 positions agree with TRBD2. The V segment lost 4 bases and the J segment 1 base; nucleotides outside the gene matches: 6. CDR1 SGHTA and CDR2 FQGNSA come from the germline V gene. The CDR3 extends over 16 amino acids. The CDR3 here is CASSWDLAGSYNEQFF. In DNA form, the CDR3 reads TGTGCCAGCAGCTGGGATCTAGCGGGTTCCTACAATGAGCAGTTCTTC.

There are a few counts of this clonotype. This chain links TRBV5-5 with TRBJ1-1; D is perhaps TRBD1 (5 bases). The V gene's germline CDR1 is SGHKS and CDR2 YYEKEE (reference sequence). This CDR3 has 14 amino acids. V was shortened by 0 bases and J by 1 base, with 7 bases between the two germline ends. DNA for the CDR3: TGTGCCAGCAGCTTGGGCAGGGCGAACACTGAAGCTTTCTTT. Translation: CASSLGRANTEAFF.

The gene calls are TRBV7-2 and TRBJ2-3; TRBD2 might be the D (7 bases). The CDR3 is 17 amino acids. From germline, CDR1 is SGHTA and CDR2 FQGNSA. V was cut by 5 bases and J by 2 bases, with 20 bases left in between. The DNA of the CDR3 is TGTGCCAGCAGCCCATGGGGGCTAGCGGCCTTCACAGATACGCAGTATTTT. Translating it yields CASSPWGLAAFTDTQYF. Based on the CDR3 plus reference TRBV7-2 and TRBJ2-3, the full variable domain is GAGVSQSPSNKVTEKGKDVELRCDPISGHTALYWYRQSLGQGLEFLIYFQGNSAPDKSGLPSDRFSAERTGGSVSTLTIQRTQQEDSAVYLCASSPWGLAAFTDTQYFGPGTRLTVL.

Only a few counts were recorded for this clonotype. This chain joins TRBV2 and TRBJ2-7; D possibly uses TRBD1 or TRBD2 (7 bases each). CDR1 and CDR2 from the germline V gene are SNHLY and FYNNEI. Trimming removed 8 bases from V and 2 bases from J, with 22 bases in between. The CDR3 spans 16 residues. The CDR3 here is CASSPRGERGPYEQYV. The CDR3 bases are TGTGCCAGCTCCCCCAGGGGGGAGCGGGGACCCTACGAGCAGTACGTC.